These T cell receptor beta chains were read from a single sample in a study of metastatic and nonmetastatic thyroid tumors. With MiXCR, TCRdb called clones anew from the PCR reads. In the table there are tens of thousands of clones, 22% of which are singletons. The sample comprised blood. All receptors derive from a male donor with papillary thyroid cancer or a benign thyroid nodule (not recorded which). Some clones in this sample may be carry-over from other donors' samples. Each CDR3 is given with its conserved first and last residue. Each record gives: CDR3 DNA, CDR3 protein, clone size, CDR3 length, D gene, V gene, J gene. The D gene is left open where the match is weak. Some rows have no size entry. The others give once, few or many, or a class for an expanded clone.

CDR3 DNA: TGTGCCAGCAGCTTAGGACAAGGACAGGACGAGAGAGGCTACACCTTC; CDR3 protein: CASSLGQGQDERGYTF; clone size: few; CDR3 length: 16; D gene: TRBD1; V gene: TRBV11-1; J gene: TRBJ1-2
CDR3 DNA: TGCGCCAGCAGCTTACGAACGCCAGCGGCAGCCGACTCCTACGAGCAGTACTTC; CDR3 protein: CASSLRTPAAADSYEQYF; clone size: .; CDR3 length: 18; D gene: .; V gene: TRBV5-1; J gene: TRBJ2-7
CDR3 DNA: TGTGCCAGTAGTATGTTTATTAACTACGAGCAGTACTTC; CDR3 protein: CASSMFINYEQYF; clone size: many; CDR3 length: 13; D gene: .; V gene: TRBV19; J gene: TRBJ2-7
CDR3 DNA: TGTGCCAGCAGTCACAGGGGGGCGGGTGACACTGAAGCTTTCTTT; CDR3 protein: CASSHRGAGDTEAFF; clone size: .; CDR3 length: 15; D gene: TRBD1; V gene: TRBV28; J gene: TRBJ1-1
CDR3 DNA: TGTGCCAGCATCCCACAGGGTTTGGTTGCTTTCTTT; CDR3 protein: CASIPQGLVAFF; clone size: .; CDR3 length: 12; D gene: .; V gene: TRBV6-1; J gene: TRBJ1-1
CDR3 DNA: TGCGCCAGCAGCCCCCGAGGAGGGGGCGACCTTGGCTACACCTTC; CDR3 protein: CASSPRGGGDLGYTF; clone size: few; CDR3 length: 15; D gene: TRBD1; V gene: TRBV4-1; J gene: TRBJ1-2
CDR3 DNA: TGTGCCACCAGTGATCCCGCCAGCGGACAGGGCGACGGAGATGGCTACACCTTC; CDR3 protein: CATSDPASGQGDGDGYTF; clone size: .; CDR3 length: 18; D gene: TRBD1; V gene: TRBV24-1; J gene: TRBJ1-2
CDR3 DNA: TGTGCCAGCAGCTTTAGGAACAGGGCAGATACGCAGTATTTT; CDR3 protein: CASSFRNRADTQYF; clone size: few; CDR3 length: 14; D gene: .; V gene: TRBV11-2; J gene: TRBJ2-3
CDR3 DNA: TGTGCCAGCCGCGCAGGATACGGGGACTACGAGCAGTACTTC; CDR3 protein: CASRAGYGDYEQYF; clone size: many; CDR3 length: 14; D gene: .; V gene: TRBV6-1; J gene: TRBJ2-7
CDR3 DNA: TGTGCCAGCAGTTTGCGGACAGGGGGCGTCGGGGAGCTGTTTTTT; CDR3 protein: CASSLRTGGVGELFF; clone size: many; CDR3 length: 15; D gene: TRBD1; V gene: TRBV6-1; J gene: TRBJ2-2
CDR3 DNA: TGTGCCAGCAGCCCCTACGGCACAGACAACACTGAAGCTTTCTTT; CDR3 protein: CASSPYGTDNTEAFF; clone size: .; CDR3 length: 15; D gene: .; V gene: TRBV7-2; J gene: TRBJ1-1
CDR3 DNA: TGCAGTGCGAGTGAAGGACAGCCTTCTGGAAACACCATATATTTT; CDR3 protein: CSASEGQPSGNTIYF; clone size: many; CDR3 length: 15; D gene: .; V gene: TRBV20-1; J gene: TRBJ1-3
CDR3 DNA: TGTGCCAGCAGAGAAACCCAGGAAGGTGGACACACCCTATATTTT; CDR3 protein: CASRETQEGGHTLYF; clone size: .; CDR3 length: 15; D gene: .; V gene: TRBV6-1; J gene: TRBJ1-3
CDR3 DNA: TGTGCCAGCTCACGAGAGCTGCGAGCCACCGGGGAGCTGTTTTTT; CDR3 protein: CASSRELRATGELFF; clone size: .; CDR3 length: 15; D gene: .; V gene: TRBV18; J gene: TRBJ2-2
CDR3 DNA: TGTGCCAGCAGTTCCCAGGGATCTGGGGCCAACGTCCTGACTTTC; CDR3 protein: CASSSQGSGANVLTF; clone size: many; CDR3 length: 15; D gene: .; V gene: TRBV6-1; J gene: TRBJ2-6
CDR3 DNA: TGTGCCAGCAGTTCAGGGACATTTACTCAGTCGCTGTTTTTT; CDR3 protein: CASSSGTFTQSLFF; clone size: many; CDR3 length: 14; D gene: .; V gene: TRBV27; J gene: TRBJ1-4
CDR3 DNA: TGCGCCAGCAGCCCTGACGGCGCCTACGAGCAGTACTTC; CDR3 protein: CASSPDGAYEQYF; clone size: few; CDR3 length: 13; D gene: .; V gene: TRBV5-1; J gene: TRBJ2-7
CDR3 DNA: TGTGCCAGCAGTCCCGGGACCTACGAGCAGTACTTC; CDR3 protein: CASSPGTYEQYF; clone size: many; CDR3 length: 12; D gene: .; V gene: TRBV12-3/TRBV12-4; J gene: TRBJ2-7
CDR3 DNA: TGCGCCAGCAGCCCGGACAGGGCGCGGCAGCCCCAGCATTTT; CDR3 protein: CASSPDRARQPQHF; clone size: .; CDR3 length: 14; D gene: TRBD1; V gene: TRBV4-1; J gene: TRBJ1-5
CDR3 DNA: TGCAGTGCTAGAGATTTGGGGCGGGGGGGCGCTGGTGCCAACGTCCTGACTTTC; CDR3 protein: CSARDLGRGGAGANVLTF; clone size: few; CDR3 length: 18; D gene: TRBD2; V gene: TRBV20-1; J gene: TRBJ2-6
CDR3 DNA: .; CDR3 protein: CASSVGVGNYEQCF; clone size: .; CDR3 length: 14; D gene: .; V gene: TRBV25-1; J gene: TRBJ2-7
CDR3 DNA: TGCGCCAGCAGCCAGACCGGGACAGGGGGCGCCTATGGCTACACCTTC; CDR3 protein: CASSQTGTGGAYGYTF; clone size: .; CDR3 length: 16; D gene: TRBD1; V gene: TRBV4-1; J gene: TRBJ1-2
CDR3 DNA: TGTGCCAGCCTCGGGCTAGAATGCGAGCAGTACTTC; CDR3 protein: CASLGLECEQYF; clone size: .; CDR3 length: 12; D gene: .; V gene: TRBV12-3/TRBV12-4; J gene: TRBJ2-7
CDR3 DNA: TGCAGTGCTATTTTACGGGGTGCCACCGGGGAGCTGTTTTTT; CDR3 protein: CSAILRGATGELFF; clone size: .; CDR3 length: 14; D gene: .; V gene: TRBV20-1; J gene: TRBJ2-2
CDR3 DNA: TGTGCCAGCAGCTTAGTGATCCAGCGGGAAGGTTTGGAGACCCAGTACTTC; CDR3 protein: CASSLVIQREGLETQYF; clone size: .; CDR3 length: 17; D gene: TRBD2; V gene: TRBV9; J gene: TRBJ2-5
CDR3 DNA: TGTGCCAGCAGTTTGTACAACACAGATACGCAGTATTTT; CDR3 protein: CASSLYNTDTQYF; clone size: .; CDR3 length: 13; D gene: .; V gene: TRBV12-3/TRBV12-4; J gene: TRBJ2-3
CDR3 DNA: TGTGCCACCATGATGCTGGGACATAGGTCCGTCGAGCAGTACTTC; CDR3 protein: CATMMLGHRSVEQYF; clone size: few; CDR3 length: 15; D gene: .; V gene: TRBV24-1; J gene: TRBJ2-7
CDR3 DNA: TGTGCCAGCAGCCCGACAGGGACCACCGGGGAGCTGTTTTTT; CDR3 protein: CASSPTGTTGELFF; clone size: many; CDR3 length: 14; D gene: TRBD1; V gene: TRBV2; J gene: TRBJ2-2
CDR3 DNA: TGTGCCAGCAGCTTGTTGGGGGGTGAAGCTTTCTTT; CDR3 protein: CASSLLGGEAFF; clone size: many; CDR3 length: 12; D gene: .; V gene: TRBV5-4; J gene: TRBJ1-1
CDR3 DNA: TGTGCCAGCTCACCAGGGGACATAAGGGGGCTTGAGCAGTTCTTC; CDR3 protein: CASSPGDIRGLEQFF; clone size: many; CDR3 length: 15; D gene: TRBD1; V gene: TRBV18; J gene: TRBJ2-1
CDR3 DNA: TGTGCCAGCAGTGGACTTCACACAGATACGCAGTATTTT; CDR3 protein: CASSGLHTDTQYF; clone size: .; CDR3 length: 13; D gene: .; V gene: TRBV2; J gene: TRBJ2-3
CDR3 DNA: TGCAGTGCTAGAGATGCCGGGTACCGTGCGTCGAGCGTGAATGAGCAGTTCTTC; CDR3 protein: CSARDAGYRASSVNEQFF; clone size: .; CDR3 length: 18; D gene: .; V gene: TRBV20-1; J gene: TRBJ2-1
CDR3 DNA: TGCAGTGCTAGAGTGACTAGCGGGGGGGTTAATGAGCAGTTCTTC; CDR3 protein: CSARVTSGGVNEQFF; clone size: many; CDR3 length: 15; D gene: TRBD2; V gene: TRBV20-1; J gene: TRBJ2-1
CDR3 DNA: TGTGCCAGTAGTACGAAGGGAACGGGTCAGCCCCAGCATTTT; CDR3 protein: CASSTKGTGQPQHF; clone size: .; CDR3 length: 14; D gene: .; V gene: TRBV19; J gene: TRBJ1-5
CDR3 DNA: TGTGCTAGTGGTTTGGTAGGGAAACAGGGGGCTGGGGCCAACGTCCTGACTTTC; CDR3 protein: CASGLVGKQGAGANVLTF; clone size: many; CDR3 length: 18; D gene: TRBD1; V gene: TRBV12-5; J gene: TRBJ2-6
CDR3 DNA: TGTGCCTGGAGCTTTTCCGGCCGAGAGGACCACGAGCAGTACTTC; CDR3 protein: CAWSFSGREDHEQYF; clone size: .; CDR3 length: 15; D gene: .; V gene: TRBV30; J gene: TRBJ2-7
CDR3 DNA: TGTGCCAGCGTTTCGTCCGGGACTAGGAGATACGAGCAGTACTTC; CDR3 protein: CASVSSGTRRYEQYF; clone size: many; CDR3 length: 15; D gene: TRBD2; V gene: TRBV2; J gene: TRBJ2-7